This T cell receptor (beta chain) derives from a study of CD8 T cells in ankylosing spondylitis. Preparation of TCR beta libraries was done by quantitative 5'-RACE with molecular barcodes. TCRdb reprocessed the 5' RACE reads with MiXCR, giving one entry per CDR3 protein. This table has around 25,000 distinct CDR3 sequences, 10% to 15% appearing once. Germline-derived CDR1 and CDR2 are SGHTA and FQGNSA. Trimming stripped 1 base from V and 1 base from J, with 12 bases between. CDR3 size: 16 residues. Study-wide results and limits: A TCR beta motif of 7 to 9 highly homologous variants seemed to mark ankylosing spondylitis blood.

This clonotype was recorded at least ten times. No antigen is known for it. The chain links TRBV7-2 to TRBJ2-3; D is perhaps TRBD2 (6 bases). The sequence derives from a male donor with ankylosing spondylitis or in good health (not recorded which). The sequenced material came from blood. CDR3 sequence reads: CASSLGGRRGTDTQYF. CDR3 nucleotides: TGTGCCAGCAGCTTAGGAGGCCGGAGGGGCACAGATACGCAGTATTTT.